What follows are 20 T cell receptor beta chains derived from one specimen sequenced in a study of CD8 T cells in ankylosing spondylitis. TCRdb ran MiXCR on the 5' RACE reads and lists one entry per CDR3 protein. The repertoire holds fewer than 250,000 distinct CDR3 sequences, with around 24% as singletons. The sequencing input was blood, either unsorted or a sorted T cell fraction (not recorded which). Every receptor here comes from a male donor with ankylosing spondylitis or in good health (not recorded which).

The chain recombines TRBV4-1 with TRBJ2-1; 9 bases line up with TRBD2. Germline CDR1 reads MGHRA; CDR2 reads YSYEKL. The CDR3 is 21 amino acids. Trimming at V came to 0 bases and at J to 9 bases, leaving 24 bases not matched to a gene. The CDR3 here is CASSQEISIGSGSPNGGEQFF. The CDR3 DNA reads TGCGCCAGCAGCCAAGAGATCTCCATCGGTAGCGGGAGCCCCAATGGTGGTGAGCAGTTCTTC.

The chain combines TRBV29-1 with TRBJ1-1, with unresolved D. Germline V gene lookup returns CDR1 SQVTM and CDR2 ANQGSEA. V dropped 1 base and J dropped 0 bases, with 9 bases sitting between them. The CDR3 spans 14 residues. The CDR3 nucleotides read TGCAGCGTTGAAGGACCGCGCATGAACACTGAAGCTTTCTTT. This sequence encodes CSVEGPRMNTEAFF.

The sample holds many counts of this clonotype. The chain joins TRBV6-2 or TRBV6-3 to TRBJ2-2; 11 bases line up with TRBD2. Germline CDR1 reads MNHEY; CDR2 reads SVGEGT. This CDR3 spans 20 amino acids. Trimming removed 2 bases from V and 4 bases from J; junction bases left unmatched: 15. CDR3 DNA sequence: TGTGCCAGCAGTTACCGGACTAGCGGGTCCTTTAGAGGGTCCACCGGGGAGCTGTTTTTT. This translates into CASSYRTSGSFRGSTGELFF.

The table lists this clonotype with a few counts. The chain recombines TRBV12-3 or TRBV12-4 with TRBJ2-7, with D possibly matching TRBD2 (6 bases). The CDR3 extends over 14 amino acids. V was pared by 6 bases and J by 3 bases, with 15 bases between. The CDR3 is CASRLGGIIYEQYF. The CDR3 DNA reads TGTGCCAGCAGGCTGGGCGGGATAATCTACGAGCAGTACTTC.

Many counts were recorded for this clonotype. The J gene is TRBJ1-3, the V gene TRBV5-6; TRBD1 aligns across 7 bases. CDR1 and CDR2 from the germline V gene are SGHDT and YYEEEE. The CDR3 has 15 residues. The ends lost 4 bases at V and 2 bases at J; junction bases unmatched: 6. CDR3 sequence: CASSPNQGAGNTIYF. The CDR3, as DNA: TGTGCCAGCAGCCCGAATCAGGGGGCTGGAAACACCATATATTTT.

The CDR3 region has the DNA TGTGCCAGCAGTATAGGGACAGGGAAGACGGATGAGCAGTTCTTC. Its protein product is CASSIGTGKTDEQFF. The gene calls are TRBV12-3 or TRBV12-4 and TRBJ2-1; 9 bases align to TRBD1. J lost 8 bases, V lost 5 bases, and 10 bases had no gene match. This CDR3 contains 15 residues.

The chain combines TRBV20-1 with TRBJ2-7; 7 bases are shared with TRBD1. Germline loops: CDR1 DFQATT, CDR2 SNEGSKA (reference sequence). V shed 2 bases, J shed 3 bases, and the junction held 4 bases outside the gene matches. This CDR3 has 13 residues. CDR3: CSARPTGIYEQYF. In DNA form, the CDR3 reads TGCAGTGCTAGACCGACAGGGATCTACGAGCAGTACTTC.

This clonotype was counted between two and nine times. The gene calls are TRBV5-6 and TRBJ2-2; TRBD1 agrees at 7 bases. The germline V gene has CDR1 SGHDT and CDR2 YYEEEE. The CDR3 has 16 amino acids. The V and J ends lost 0 bases and 3 bases, in that order; junction bases with no gene match: 5. CDR3 DNA: TGTGCCAGCAGCTTGGGTGAGGGGGCCTACACCGGGGAGCTGTTTTTT. The encoded protein is CASSLGEGAYTGELFF.

The V and J genes are TRBV20-1 and TRBJ2-1; TRBD2 agrees at 12 bases. This CDR3 has 14 residues. Germline CDR1 reads DFQATT; CDR2 reads SNEGSKA (reference sequence). The ends lost 6 bases at V and 6 bases at J; junction bases unmatched: 6. The CDR3 sequence is CSAAGTSGLNEQFF. The CDR3 DNA reads TGCAGTGCGGCCGGGACTAGCGGGCTCAATGAGCAGTTCTTC.

This clonotype was seen a few times. The V call is TRBV29-1, the J call TRBJ2-1; 11 nucleotides align to TRBD2. The ends lost 1 base at V and 5 bases at J; junction bases unmatched: 7. Germline CDR1 and CDR2: SQVTM and ANQGSEA. This CDR3 is built from 16 residues. The CDR3 region is CSVEGASGRLNNEQFF. DNA for the CDR3: TGCAGCGTTGAAGGGGCTAGCGGGAGGTTAAACAATGAGCAGTTCTTC.

The chain employs TRBV6-2 or TRBV6-3 and TRBJ2-1, with TRBD2 matching 8 bases. The CDR3 is 16 amino acids. The junction had 9 bases not matched to a gene; V was cut back by 2 bases and J by 6 bases. Germline V lookup: CDR1 MNHEY, CDR2 SVGEGT. CDR3 coding DNA: TGTGCCAGCAGTTACGGCGCTAGCGGGTCGGTCAATGAGCAGTTCTTC. This encodes CASSYGASGSVNEQFF.

This clonotype was counted a few times. V and J are TRBV7-2 and TRBJ1-1; the D gene is possibly TRBD1 (5 bases). Germline loops: CDR1 SGHTA, CDR2 FQGNSA. The V gene lost 7 bases and the J gene lost 7 bases, with 16 bases spanning the gap. This CDR3 contains 13 residues. In DNA form, the CDR3 reads TGTGCCAGCACCGAGGGGCCTTCGAGTGAAGCTTTCTTT. Amino acid sequence: CASTEGPSSEAFF.

V usage is TRBV5-4 and J usage is TRBJ1-1; D is perhaps TRBD1 (6 bases). V shed 2 bases and J shed 2 bases, with 10 bases lying between them. The CDR3 length is 14 residues. Per germline, CDR1 SGHNT and CDR2 YYREEE (reference sequence). The CDR3 coding sequence is TGTGCCAGCAGCTTAATGGGGGCTAACACTGAAGCTTTCTTT. It specifies CASSLMGANTEAFF.

This clonotype was seen at least ten times. The V and J genes are TRBV6-1 and TRBJ2-3, with D perhaps assigned TRBD1 or TRBD2 (5 bases each). Germline loops: CDR1 MNHNS, CDR2 SASEGT. The CDR3 loop spans 15 amino acids. V lost 7 bases, J lost 2 bases, and 16 bases lay in between. CDR3 nucleotides: TGTGCCAGCAAGGTTGACAGAGGGATCACAGATACGCAGTATTTT. Protein sequence: CASKVDRGITDTQYF.

The table lists this clonotype with many counts. V gene TRBV5-1 combines with J gene TRBJ1-2; D gene uncertain. CDR1 SGHRS and CDR2 YFSETQ come from the germline V gene. The V and J ends lost 0 bases and 9 bases respectively, with 15 bases between them. The CDR3 sequence is 14 residues long. The CDR3 sequence is CASSLASDVQSYTF. CDR3 bases: TGCGCCAGCAGCTTGGCGTCGGACGTCCAAAGCTACACCTTC.

The chain is built from TRBV12-3 or TRBV12-4 and TRBJ2-1; 8 bases match TRBD1. The V and J ends lost 3 bases and 3 bases, in that order; junction bases with no gene match: 4. This CDR3 is built from 15 residues. The CDR3 region is CASSLGTGDYNEQFF. CDR3 DNA: TGTGCCAGCAGTTTGGGGACAGGAGACTACAATGAGCAGTTCTTC.

This clonotype has only a few counts. This chain joins TRBV20-1 and TRBJ2-1; 11 bases align to TRBD2. The CDR3 sequence is 14 residues long. Germline trimming cut 6 bases from V and 6 bases from J; bases unmatched to any gene: 7. CDR1 and CDR2 (germline): DFQATT, SNEGSKA (reference sequence). This chain's CDR3 is CSATGTSGSNEQFF. The CDR3 DNA sequence: TGCAGTGCAACCGGGACTAGCGGTTCCAATGAGCAGTTCTTC.

The V and J genes are TRBV7-2 and TRBJ1-2; tentative D call: TRBD1 (5 bases). Trimming left V 5 bases short and J 9 bases short, with 19 bases between. In germline, CDR1 is SGHTA, CDR2 FQGNSA. The CDR3 loop spans 14 amino acids. This chain's CDR3 is CASSPDGAGVRYTF. The DNA of the CDR3 is TGTGCCAGCAGCCCCGACGGGGCCGGGGTTCGCTACACCTTC.

This clonotype appeared many times. This chain connects TRBV29-1 to TRBJ2-4, with D possibly being TRBD1 (6 bases). The V and J ends lost 8 bases and 1 base respectively, with 15 bases between them. CDR1 and CDR2 (germline): SQVTM, ANQGSEA. The length of the CDR3 is 14 residues. CDR3 residues: CSFTPTGAKNIQYF. DNA for the CDR3: TGCAGCTTTACACCCACAGGGGCCAAAAACATTCAGTACTTC.

This clonotype was seen many times. The chain has TRBV5-1 and TRBJ2-7, with TRBD2 matching over 11 bases. The CDR3 is 17 amino acids. Germline lookup yields CDR1 SGHRS and CDR2 YFSETQ. With V trimmed by 0 bases and J by 1 base, 6 bases remained unmatched. The CDR3 nucleotides are TGCGCCAGCAGCTTGGGCCTAGCGGGAGGTGATTCCTACGAGCAGTACTTC. Protein product: CASSLGLAGGDSYEQYF.